This entry is about one T cell receptor beta chain. The data belong to a study of T cell changes during pregnancy in multiple sclerosis. TCRdb keeps only in-frame clones here, not all; method: immunoSEQ multiplex PCR. The table includes 45,000 to 55,000 clones, around 92% detected once. This material consisted of CD4+ T cells from peripheral blood mononuclear cells, taken in the second trimester of pregnancy. This clonotype was obtained from a female donor in good health, enrolled as a control in a pregnancy study.

The CDR3 nucleotides are TGTGCCAGCAGCTCTAGCGGGGGAACCAATGAGCAGTTCTTC. This encodes CASSSSGGTNEQFF. This rearrangement joins TRBV14 to TRBJ2-1; 10 bases line up with TRBD2. The germline CDR1 and CDR2 sequences are SGHDN and FVKESK. This CDR3 comprises 14 residues. J was trimmed by 6 bases and V by 5 bases; bases with no gene match: 4.